This entry describes one TCR beta chain. This clone was recorded once. The antigen it binds to is not known. No much larger clone exists at a distance of one base, and base qualities are not known. In the prospective study, participants were roughly 18 to 95 years old, resided in about two dozen geographic areas of the United States, and were enrolled through a virtual design. Cohort assignment in the prospective study relied on participant-reported clinical history from a screening survey and a study questionnaire. Recovered participants in ImmuneRACE Cohort 3 were defined by two consecutive negative NP/OP PCR tests, clearance by a healthcare professional, or resolution of symptoms. Each participant in the prospective study had whole blood, serum and a nasopharyngeal or oropharyngeal swab collected by mobile phlebotomists. Participants in the prospective study had the option to provide additional blood draws and questionnaires over a roughly 2-month period. Blood samples from the prospective study were shipped frozen or at room temperature prior to DNA extraction.

TCRbeta CDR3 regions were amplified from genomic DNA by means of the immunoSEQ Assay, a bias-controlled multiplex PCR. The original pipeline was this. Nucleated cell counts per sample were estimated from amplification of reference gene primers within the assay. To quantify the absolute abundance of each unique TCRbeta CDR3 rearrangement, sequence reads were collapsed and filtered. For each sample, productive Simpson clonality was calculated by taking the square root of Simpson's diversity index across productive rearrangements. TCRdb re-hosts the immuneACCESS table, in-frame sequences only. Its copies lack some clones; in the studies checked, an unresolved V gene accounts for under half of them, and the cause for the rest is not known. Clone size and the V and J calls come from that table; the DNA yielded D and trimming. The sample includes over 250,000 clones, with 70% to 90% observed a single time. Jointly, the top ten make up under 5.5% of the sample.

According to the germline V gene, CDR1 reads SGHRS and CDR2 reads YFSETQ. The V end gives up 4 bases and the J end 2 bases, leaving 9 bases in the junction not matched to a gene. CDR3 length: 16 amino acids, cysteine to phenylalanine. Kept here is only the CDR3 DNA, which spans 48 bases and is read in frame from base 1. The sample is drawn from a study of blood T cell repertoires in COVID-19 (dated by TCRdb to about 2020). Regarding the complete study: Samples covering the acute and convalescent phases of COVID-19 were provided by collaborators in the United States, Italy and Spain. The material from the prospective study consisted of cDNA or gDNA derived from T cells, B-cell-depleted T cells, or PBMCs. The dataset comprised deeply sampled blood TCRbeta repertoires from subjects exposed to, actively infected with, or recovered from COVID-19. The repertoires were released in a freely available public database meant as a resource for research on the immune response to SARS-CoV-2. The samples were drawn from two sources: the first 160 participants of the ongoing ImmuneRACE study, and 950 to 1,500 subjects contributed by 6 global collaborators. A de-identified subject ID, COVID-19 status, age in years and sex were almost always included in the sample metadata. Where HLA class I and class II types were available, the types were taken from metadata supplied by the sample provider, not from assay-based typing. The research as a whole found: How much clinical and demographic metadata was included differed by source and by participant, and the metadata was provided uncurated.

Sequencing was done on a sample of PBMCs or T cells enriched from blood (not recorded which). The chain is encoded by TRBV5-1 joined to TRBJ2-7; the central 10 bases match TRBD2. This receptor was obtained from a woman aged 25-40 years who had recovered from COVID-19. CDR3 protein: CASSPYLAGETYEQYF. The bases are TGCGCCAGCAGCCCCTACCTAGCGGGGGAGACCTACGAGCAGTACTTC.